This entry lists 9 T cell receptor beta chains sequenced from one sample in a study of T-cell memory formation after mild COVID-19. TCRdb called the 5' RACE reads again in MiXCR, with one record for every CDR3 protein. The table has 250,000 to 350,000 distinct CDR3 sequences, 15% to 20% seen once. Sample: PBMCs or a T cell subset sorted from them (not recorded which). The receptors derive from a man aged 18 to 30 who had mild COVID-19 (a few samples of this study predate the infection). Cell type and time point are not known.

This clonotype was seen more than once but under ten times. This chain links TRBV4-1 with TRBJ2-2; 7 bases are shared with TRBD2. Trimming took 4 bases from V and 7 from J; bases not matched to a gene: 6. The CDR3 extends over 14 amino acids. Per germline, CDR1 MGHRA and CDR2 YSYEKL. The CDR3 bases are TGCGCCAGCAGCCCTCCTAGCGGCGACGGGGAGCTGTTTTTT. Its protein product is CASSPPSGDGELFF.

CDR3 DNA: TGTGCCAGCAGCCCCGGGACTAGCGGGAGCCTTTCCCAGTATTTT. It specifies CASSPGTSGSLSQYF. V and J are TRBV11-2 and TRBJ2-3; 14 bases are shared with TRBD2. Germline V lookup: CDR1 SGHAT, CDR2 FQNNGV. The CDR3 has 15 residues. The J segment lost 12 bases and the V segment lost 5 bases, leaving 10 bases of the junction unmatched.

The chain carries TRBV28 and TRBJ2-1; D gene ambiguous. Trimming shortened V by 2 bases and J by 9 bases, and 8 bases separated the two germline ends. The CDR3 length is 12 residues. Germline V gene lookup returns CDR1 MDHEN and CDR2 SYDVKM. The CDR3 nucleotides read TGTGCCAGCAGTTTAATCTGGGCTGAGCAGTTCTTC. This translates into CASSLIWAEQFF.

This clonotype was observed at least ten times. The chain has TRBV20-1 and TRBJ2-3; 7 bases align to TRBD2. CDR1 is DFQATT and CDR2 is SNEGSKA in the germline V gene (reference sequence). The J segment lost 1 base and the V segment lost 6 bases, leaving 7 bases of the junction unmatched. The CDR3 sequence is 14 residues long. The CDR3 DNA reads as TGCAGTGCCCCTCGGGGGGTGGGCACAGATACGCAGTATTTT. Translating gives CSAPRGVGTDTQYF.

The chain has TRBV28 and TRBJ2-7, with 7 bases identical to TRBD1. The V gene's germline CDR1 is MDHEN and CDR2 SYDVKM. Trimming removed 5 bases from V and 3 bases from J; junction bases left unmatched: 7. The CDR3 is 14 amino acids. CDR3 DNA sequence: TGTGCCAGCAGTGGGCGAGGGGGCTACTACGAGCAGTACTTC. Protein product: CASSGRGGYYEQYF. The whole variable domain, filled in from reference TRBV28 and TRBJ2-7, reads DVKVTQSSRYLVKRTGEKVFLECVQDMDHENMFWYRQDPGLGLRLIYFSYDVKMKEKGDIPEGYSVSREKKERFSLILESASTNQTSMYLCASSGRGGYYEQYFGPGTRLTVT.

The CDR3 bases are TGCAGTGCTAGTAATCCACCTGTCTTCGAAGCTTTCTTT. This encodes CSASNPPVFEAFF. The chain employs TRBV20-1 and TRBJ1-1; D is ambiguous. The CDR3 is made up of 13 amino acids. Germline-derived CDR1 and CDR2 are DFQATT and SNEGSKA (reference sequence). V was shortened by 3 bases and J by 8 bases, with 16 bases between the two germline ends.

The chain carries TRBV19 and TRBJ2-5; D perhaps matches TRBD2 (5 bases). V was shortened by 6 bases and J by 4 bases, with 9 bases between the two germline ends. This CDR3 region has 12 residues. Germline CDR1 LNHDA, CDR2 SQIVND (reference sequence). The CDR3 sequence is CASRSRGETQYF. The CDR3 DNA sequence: TGTGCCAGTAGGTCTCGGGGAGAGACCCAGTACTTC.

The V gene is TRBV11-2, the J gene TRBJ2-7; D unclear. CDR1 SGHAT and CDR2 FQNNGV come from the germline V gene. V lost 0 bases, J lost 1 base, and 7 bases lay in between. The CDR3 contains 14 residues. The CDR3 loop reads CASSLERQSYEQYF. CDR3 sequence (DNA): TGTGCCAGCAGCTTAGAGCGGCAATCCTACGAGCAGTACTTC. The variable domain in full, with the rest retrieved from reference TRBV11-2 and TRBJ2-7, is EAGVAQSPRYKIIEKRQSVAFWCNPISGHATLYWYQQILGQGPKLLIQFQNNGVVDDSQLPKDRFSAERLKGVDSTLKIQPAKLEDSAVYLCASSLERQSYEQYFGPGTRLTVT.

Concerning this clonotype: A junction end diverges from the germline sequence, so it may reflect a read error. The J gene is TRBJ2-7, the V gene TRBV5-4; tentative D call: TRBD2 (5 bases). Germline CDR1 SGHNT, CDR2 YYREEE (reference sequence). The CDR3 totals 14 residues. CDR3 sequence (DNA): TGTGCCAGCAGTTTGGACTCGGCCTCCTACGAGCAGTACTTC. Its protein product is CASSLDSASYEQYF.